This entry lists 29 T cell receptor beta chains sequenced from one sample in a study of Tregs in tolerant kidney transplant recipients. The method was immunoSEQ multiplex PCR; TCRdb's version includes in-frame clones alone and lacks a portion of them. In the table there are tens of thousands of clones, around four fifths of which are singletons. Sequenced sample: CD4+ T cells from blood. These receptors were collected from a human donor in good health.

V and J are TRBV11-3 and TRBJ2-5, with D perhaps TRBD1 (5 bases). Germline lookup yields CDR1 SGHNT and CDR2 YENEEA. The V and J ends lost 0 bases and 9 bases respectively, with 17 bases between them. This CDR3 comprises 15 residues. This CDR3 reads CASSLDAAGNTAQYF. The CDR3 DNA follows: TGTGCCAGCAGCTTAGATGCGGCAGGGAACACGGCCCAGTACTTC.

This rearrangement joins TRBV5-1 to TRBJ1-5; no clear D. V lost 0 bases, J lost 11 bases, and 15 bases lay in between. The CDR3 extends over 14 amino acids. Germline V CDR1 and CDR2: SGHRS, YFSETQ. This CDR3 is CASSLAPGGTAQHF. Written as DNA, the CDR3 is TGCGCCAGCAGCTTGGCCCCTGGAGGCACGGCCCAGCATTTT.

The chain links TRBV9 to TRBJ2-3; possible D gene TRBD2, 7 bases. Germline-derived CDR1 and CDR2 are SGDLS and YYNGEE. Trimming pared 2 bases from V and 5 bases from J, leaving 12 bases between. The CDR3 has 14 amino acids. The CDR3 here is CASSVGGLGDTQYF. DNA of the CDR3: TGTGCCAGCAGCGTGGGGGGGCTGGGAGATACGCAGTATTTT.

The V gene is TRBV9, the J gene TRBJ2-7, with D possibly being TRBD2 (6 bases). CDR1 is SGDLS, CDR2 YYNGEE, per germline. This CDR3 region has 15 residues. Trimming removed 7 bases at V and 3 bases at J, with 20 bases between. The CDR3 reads CASGGVEGNDYEQYF. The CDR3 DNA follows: TGTGCCAGCGGAGGGGTAGAGGGGAACGACTACGAGCAGTACTTC.

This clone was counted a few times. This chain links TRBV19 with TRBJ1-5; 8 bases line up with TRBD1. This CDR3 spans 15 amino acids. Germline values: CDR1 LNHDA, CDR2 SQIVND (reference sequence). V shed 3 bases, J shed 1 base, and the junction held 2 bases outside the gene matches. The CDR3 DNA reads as TGTGCCAGTAGTATTGACAGGGGCAGCAATCAGCCCCAGCATTTT. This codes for CASSIDRGSNQPQHF. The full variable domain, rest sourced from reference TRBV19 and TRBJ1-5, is DGGITQSPKYLFRKEGQNVTLSCEQNLNHDAMYWYRQDPGQGLRLIYYSQIVNDFQKGDIAEGYSVSREKKESFPLTVTSAQKNPTAFYLCASSIDRGSNQPQHFGDGTRLSIL.

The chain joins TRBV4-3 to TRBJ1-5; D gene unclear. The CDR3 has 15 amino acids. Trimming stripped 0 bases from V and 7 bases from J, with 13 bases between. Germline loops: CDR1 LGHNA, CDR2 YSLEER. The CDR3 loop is CASSQEPGRRQPQHF. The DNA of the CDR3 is TGCGCCAGCAGCCAAGAGCCTGGGAGGAGGCAGCCCCAGCATTTT.

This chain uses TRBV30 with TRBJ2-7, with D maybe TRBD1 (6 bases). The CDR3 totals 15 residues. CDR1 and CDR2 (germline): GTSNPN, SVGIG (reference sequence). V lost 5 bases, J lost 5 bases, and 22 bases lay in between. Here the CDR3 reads CAWSSSLQGWDEQYF. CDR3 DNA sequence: TGTGCCTGGTCGTCTTCCTTACAGGGCTGGGACGAGCAGTACTTC.

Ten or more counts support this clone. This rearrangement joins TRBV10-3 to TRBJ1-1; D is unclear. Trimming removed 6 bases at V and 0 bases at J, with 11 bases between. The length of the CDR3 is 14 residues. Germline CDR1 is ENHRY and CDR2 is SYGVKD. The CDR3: CAISEPRVNTEAFF. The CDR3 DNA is TGTGCCATCAGCGAACCACGGGTGAACACTGAAGCTTTCTTT.

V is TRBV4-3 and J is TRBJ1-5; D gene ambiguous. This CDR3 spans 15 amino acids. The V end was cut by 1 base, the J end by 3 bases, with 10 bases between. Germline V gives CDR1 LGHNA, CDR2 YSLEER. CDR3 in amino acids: CASSQVWGHNQPQHF. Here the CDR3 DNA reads TGCGCCAGCAGCCAAGTTTGGGGTCACAATCAGCCCCAGCATTTT.

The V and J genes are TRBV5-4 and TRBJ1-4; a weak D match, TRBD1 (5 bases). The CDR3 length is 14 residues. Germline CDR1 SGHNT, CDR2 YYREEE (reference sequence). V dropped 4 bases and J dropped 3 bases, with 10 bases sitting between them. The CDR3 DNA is TGTGCCAGCAGCACAGGACTTTCTAATGAAAAACTGTTTTTT. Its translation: CASSTGLSNEKLFF.

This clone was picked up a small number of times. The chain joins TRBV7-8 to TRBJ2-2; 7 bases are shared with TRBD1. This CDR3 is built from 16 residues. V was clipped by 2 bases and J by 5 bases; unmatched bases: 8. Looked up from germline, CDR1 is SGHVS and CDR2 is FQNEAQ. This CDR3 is CASSLFTGVGTGELFF. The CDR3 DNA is TGTGCCAGCAGCTTATTTACAGGGGTGGGAACCGGGGAGCTGTTTTTT.

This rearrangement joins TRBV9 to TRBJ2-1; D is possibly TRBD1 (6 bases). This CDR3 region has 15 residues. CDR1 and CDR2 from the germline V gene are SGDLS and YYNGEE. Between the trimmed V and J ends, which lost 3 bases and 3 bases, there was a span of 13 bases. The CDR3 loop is CASSAQGTDYNEQFF. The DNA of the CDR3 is TGTGCCAGCAGCGCCCAGGGGACGGACTACAATGAGCAGTTCTTC.

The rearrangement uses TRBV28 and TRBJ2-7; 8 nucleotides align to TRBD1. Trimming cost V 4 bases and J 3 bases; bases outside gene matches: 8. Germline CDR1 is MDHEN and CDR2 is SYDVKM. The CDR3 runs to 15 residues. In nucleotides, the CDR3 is TGTGCCAGCAGTTCCCGGGACAGGACGTTCTACGAGCAGTACTTC. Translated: CASSSRDRTFYEQYF. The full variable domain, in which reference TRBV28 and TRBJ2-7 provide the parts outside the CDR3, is DVKVTQSSRYLVKRTGEKVFLECVQDMDHENMFWYRQDPGLGLRLIYFSYDVKMKEKGDIPEGYSVSREKKERFSLILESASTNQTSMYLCASSSRDRTFYEQYFGPGTRLTVT.

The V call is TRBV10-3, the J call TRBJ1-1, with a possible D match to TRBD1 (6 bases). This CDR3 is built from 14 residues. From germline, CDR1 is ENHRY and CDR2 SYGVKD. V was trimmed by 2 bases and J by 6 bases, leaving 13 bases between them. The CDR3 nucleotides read TGTGCCATCAGTGAGAGGGACAATGGGGCTGAAGCTTTCTTT. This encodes CAISERDNGAEAFF.

CDR3 loop: CATSGVPGTEITEAFF. CDR3 DNA sequence: TGTGCCACTAGTGGGGTTCCCGGGACGGAGATTACTGAAGCTTTCTTT. The chain has TRBV10-3 and TRBJ1-1, with D possibly being TRBD1 (5 bases). Trimming took 10 bases from V and 5 from J, leaving 26 bases between them. CDR3 length: 16 amino acids. Per the germline V gene, CDR1 is ENHRY and CDR2 is SYGVKD.

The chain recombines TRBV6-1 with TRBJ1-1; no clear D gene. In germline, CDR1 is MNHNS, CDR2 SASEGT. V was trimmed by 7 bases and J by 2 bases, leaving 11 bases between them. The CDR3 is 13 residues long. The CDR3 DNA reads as TGTGCCAGCACCCAGATTGTCAACACTGAAGCTTTCTTT. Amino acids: CASTQIVNTEAFF.

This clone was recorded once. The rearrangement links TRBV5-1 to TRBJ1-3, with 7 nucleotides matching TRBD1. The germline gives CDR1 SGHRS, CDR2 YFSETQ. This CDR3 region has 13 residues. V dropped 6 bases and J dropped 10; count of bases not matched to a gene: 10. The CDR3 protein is CASTSPGTETIYF. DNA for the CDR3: TGCGCCAGCACCTCCCCCGGGACAGAAACCATATATTTT. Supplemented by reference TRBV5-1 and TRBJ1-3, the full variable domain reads KAGVTQTPRYLIKTRGQQVTLSCSPISGHRSVSWYQQTPGQGLQFLFEYFSETQRNKGNFPGRFSGRQFSNSRSEMNVSTLELGDSALYLCASTSPGTETIYFGEGSWLTVV.

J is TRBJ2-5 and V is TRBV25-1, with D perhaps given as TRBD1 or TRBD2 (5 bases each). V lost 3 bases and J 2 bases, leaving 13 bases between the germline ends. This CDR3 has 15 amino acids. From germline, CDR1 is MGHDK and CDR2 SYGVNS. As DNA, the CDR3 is TGTGCCAGCAGTGAGGGGACGGGAAGGCAAGAGACCCAGTACTTC. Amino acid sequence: CASSEGTGRQETQYF.

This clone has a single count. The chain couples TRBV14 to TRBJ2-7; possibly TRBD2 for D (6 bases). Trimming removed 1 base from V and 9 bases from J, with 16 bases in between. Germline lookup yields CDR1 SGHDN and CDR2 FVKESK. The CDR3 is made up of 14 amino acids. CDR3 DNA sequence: TGTGCCAGCAGCCAAGTGGGACTCCTAAGACGGCAGTACTTC. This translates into CASSQVGLLRRQYF.

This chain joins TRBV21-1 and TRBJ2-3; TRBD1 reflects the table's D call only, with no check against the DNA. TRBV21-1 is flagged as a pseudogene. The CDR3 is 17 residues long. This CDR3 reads CASSKKGSQERTDTQYF. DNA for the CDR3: TGTGCCAGCAGCAAAAAGGGATCACAGGAGAGGACAGATACGCAGTATTTT.

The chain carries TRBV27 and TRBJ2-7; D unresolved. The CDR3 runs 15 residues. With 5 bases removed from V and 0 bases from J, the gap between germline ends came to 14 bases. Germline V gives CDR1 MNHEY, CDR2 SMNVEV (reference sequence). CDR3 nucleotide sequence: TGTGCCAGCAGTCCTCTCTTGGGCCCCTCCTACGAGCAGTACTTC. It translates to CASSPLLGPSYEQYF.

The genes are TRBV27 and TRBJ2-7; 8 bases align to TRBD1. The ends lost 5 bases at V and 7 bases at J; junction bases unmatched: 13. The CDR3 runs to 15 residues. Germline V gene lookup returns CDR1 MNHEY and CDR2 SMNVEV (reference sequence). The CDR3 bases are TGTGCCAGCAGTAACCCCTCGACAGGGGTCGAGGAGCAGTACTTC. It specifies CASSNPSTGVEEQYF.

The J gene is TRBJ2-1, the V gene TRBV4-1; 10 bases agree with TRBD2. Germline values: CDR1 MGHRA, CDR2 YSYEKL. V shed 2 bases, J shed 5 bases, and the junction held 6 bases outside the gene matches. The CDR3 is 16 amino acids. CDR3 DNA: TGCGCCAGCAGCCAATTTAGCGGGGGGACCGACAATGAGCAGTTCTTC. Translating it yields CASSQFSGGTDNEQFF.

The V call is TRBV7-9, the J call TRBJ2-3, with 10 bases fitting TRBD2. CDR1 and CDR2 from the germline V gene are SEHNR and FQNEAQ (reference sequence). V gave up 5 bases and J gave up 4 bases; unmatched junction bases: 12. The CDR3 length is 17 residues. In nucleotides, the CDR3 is TGTGCCAGCAGCCAAGATTTCCCTAGCGGGAGTGCAGATACGCAGTATTTT. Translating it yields CASSQDFPSGSADTQYF.

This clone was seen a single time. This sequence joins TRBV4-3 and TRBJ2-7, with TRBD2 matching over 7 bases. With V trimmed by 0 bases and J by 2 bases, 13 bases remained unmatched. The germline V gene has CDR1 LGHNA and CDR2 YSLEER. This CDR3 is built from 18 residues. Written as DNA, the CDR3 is TGCGCCAGCAGCCAAGAAGGAAACTTTCTAGCGGCGCCCTACGAGCAGTACTTC. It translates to CASSQEGNFLAAPYEQYF.

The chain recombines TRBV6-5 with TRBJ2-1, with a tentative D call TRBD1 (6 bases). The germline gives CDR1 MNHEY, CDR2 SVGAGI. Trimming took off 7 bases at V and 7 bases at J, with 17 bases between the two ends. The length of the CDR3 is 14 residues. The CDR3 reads CASTSPGARNEQFF. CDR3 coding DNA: TGTGCCAGCACCTCCCCAGGGGCCCGAAATGAGCAGTTCTTC.

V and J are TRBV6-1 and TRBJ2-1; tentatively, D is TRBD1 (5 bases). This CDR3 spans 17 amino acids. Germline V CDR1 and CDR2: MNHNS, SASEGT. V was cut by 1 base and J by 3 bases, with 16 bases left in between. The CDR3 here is CASSEGQPNLGYNEQFF. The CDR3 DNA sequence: TGTGCCAGCAGTGAAGGACAGCCAAATCTCGGCTACAATGAGCAGTTCTTC.

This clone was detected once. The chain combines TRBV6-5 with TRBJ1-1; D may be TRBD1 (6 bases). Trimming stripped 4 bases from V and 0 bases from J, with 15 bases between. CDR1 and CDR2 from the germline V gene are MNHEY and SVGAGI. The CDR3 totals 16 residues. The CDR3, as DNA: TGTGCCAGCAGTTCCCCACGGGGGCCCTTGAACACTGAAGCTTTCTTT. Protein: CASSSPRGPLNTEAFF.

CDR3 DNA: TGTGCCTGGGAGAAAAACACTGAAGCTTTCTTT. Amino acids: CAWEKNTEAFF. The rearrangement uses TRBV30 and TRBJ1-1; D remains ambiguous. Trimming removed 5 bases at V and 2 bases at J, with 6 bases between. CDR1 is GTSNPN, CDR2 SVGIG, per germline (reference sequence). This CDR3 comprises 11 residues.